This T cell receptor beta chain originates from a study of CD8+ T cells in alopecia areata. This CDR3 has 14 residues. Germline CDR1 is SGHNT and CDR2 is YENEEA. V shed 4 bases and J shed 8 bases, with 17 bases lying between them. Extraction and reverse transcription of RNA yielded cDNA as the sequencing template. Assay: immunoSEQ multiplex PCR; the TCRdb copy retains only in-frame clones and omits some. Among 150,000 or so clones listed, less than 80% were seen once. This chain links TRBV11-3 with TRBJ1-1; D possibly corresponds to TRBD1 (5 bases). The source material was CD8+ T cells sorted from blood, sampled at week 0. The sequence was collected from a human donor with alopecia areata. The CDR3 reads CASSSPGGSEEAFF. The CDR3 nucleotides read TGTGCCAGCAGCTCCCCTGGGGGTTCAGAGGAAGCTTTCTTT.